This T cell receptor beta chain was sequenced for a study of T cells after posttransplantation cyclophosphamide. The study, taken as a whole, reports: After PTCy, TRB diversity resembled that of CNI/methotrexate controls. Later post-transplant blood repertoires were often dominated by donor CD8+ memory clones. Tissue-infiltrating T cells from skin or gut overlapped little with blood T cells.

This clone showed up many times. Its antigen is undetermined. This table comes from immunoSEQ multiplex PCR, and its TCRdb copy is limited to in-frame clones, with some not included. The sample yields about 6,700 clones, without any singletons. Busulfan-fludarabine conditioning, marrow transplant, and cyclophosphamide on days +3 and +4 were administered. This receptor was identified in a male patient between 25 and 40 years old who received an allogeneic stem cell transplant from an unrelated donor, was CMV-positive, and had acute and chronic GVHD. The graft donor may be the source of some T cells. The sample in question was PBMCs, obtained after an allogeneic stem cell transplant with post-transplant cyclophosphamide.

CDR3 in DNA: TGTGCCAGCAGCTCCCGACAGGGGGCGGGCGCTGAAGCTTTCTTT. As protein: CASSSRQGAGAEAFF. This chain joins TRBV9 and TRBJ1-1, with TRBD1 identical over 10 bases. V lost 4 bases to trimming and J lost 6 bases; unmatched junction nucleotides: 9. In germline, CDR1 is SGDLS, CDR2 YYNGEE. This CDR3 spans 15 amino acids.